A selection of T cell receptor beta chains follows, all from one sample in a study of CXCR3-negative and CXCR3-positive naive CD8 T cells. TCRdb reprocessed the 5' RACE reads; each CDR3 protein has one entry and no DNA is given. The sample data list about 120,000 distinct CDR3 sequences. Sequencing was carried out using naive CXCR3+ CD8+ T cells from blood. These receptor sequences come from a human donor in good health. Some clones in this sample may be carry-over from other donors' samples. Both conserved end residues are part of each CDR3.

TRBJ2-2,TRBV12-3/TRBV12-4,CASSPGQGDNTGELFF
TRBJ1-5,TRBV6-2/TRBV6-3,CASSYSDQPQHF
TRBJ2-7,TRBV14,CASSYRPTVSYEQYF
TRBJ2-7,TRBV20-1,CSAEWSGSSSYEQYF
TRBJ2-5,TRBV29-1,CSVVGLDRGKETQYF
TRBJ2-7,TRBV11-2,CASSLAQGASYEQYF
TRBJ2-1,TRBV19,CASSLRQGTYNEQFF
TRBJ2-1,TRBV7-9,CASSLDRGLYFYNEQFF
TRBJ2-1,TRBV28,CASSKQGFEQFF
TRBJ2-5,TRBV6-6,CASSYILLAGEETQYF
TRBJ2-7,TRBV12-3/TRBV12-4,CASSPPLAGGHISYEQYF
TRBJ2-5,TRBV29-1,CSVEALGQLADFQETQYF
TRBJ2-3,TRBV28,CASSRGAVSTDTQYF
TRBJ2-1,TRBV9,CASSGGVFGNEQFF
TRBJ2-3,TRBV4-1,CASSPGTEGTDTQYF
TRBJ1-1,TRBV28,CASSSPLAITEAFF
TRBJ2-1,TRBV7-2,CASSLLGNYNEQFF
TRBJ2-3,TRBV5-1,CASSLELAGGTDTQYF
TRBJ1-4,TRBV20-1,CSARSPADRAPEKLFF
TRBJ2-2,TRBV19,CASWGTGQPANTGELFF
TRBJ2-5,TRBV28,CASSFREGGETQYF
TRBJ2-1,TRBV28,CASSFRGSSYNEQFF
TRBJ1-4,TRBV28,CASSPLGRFNGKLFF
TRBJ1-6,TRBV4-1,CASSQARNSPLHF
TRBJ2-3,TRBV6-4,CASSERGGASDTQYF
TRBJ1-1,TRBV7-3,CASSLLGRANTEAFF
TRBJ2-5,TRBV7-2,CASSLGGTREYQETQYF
TRBJ2-7,TRBV7-9,CASTHGTAYEQYF
TRBJ2-7,TRBV12-3/TRBV12-4,CASSLGAWEEQYF
TRBJ2-2,TRBV6-1,CASSDDRGVTGELFF
TRBJ1-1,TRBV7-2,CASSLFMNTEAFF
TRBJ2-5,TRBV5-8,CASSPRTGAGETQYF
TRBJ2-7,TRBV4-3,CASSLTGTGSDEQYF
TRBJ2-7,TRBV7-2,CASSLAPERAAPGYEQYF
TRBJ2-3,TRBV28,CASSWTLGADTQYF
TRBJ1-1,TRBV7-9,CASSLGWVEAFF
TRBJ2-1,TRBV5-1,CASSLGLVTGEQFF
TRBJ1-4,TRBV4-3,CASSQEGPATNEKLFF
TRBJ1-1,TRBV7-9,CASSFDRVNAEAFF
TRBJ2-7,TRBV29-1,CSVEMGRGPYEQYF
TRBJ1-4,TRBV12-3/TRBV12-4,CASNLGEKLFF
TRBJ1-1,TRBV12-3/TRBV12-4,CASSLLMGNTEAFF
TRBJ2-7,TRBV7-9,CASSLSGQGKPYEQYF
TRBJ2-1,TRBV4-1,CASSQDPGTGGNEQFF
TRBJ2-1,TRBV7-9,CASSSDRIIINEQFF
TRBJ2-1,TRBV7-9,CASSQPAVNEQFF
TRBJ2-5,TRBV11-3,CASSLVAETQYF
TRBJ2-7,TRBV19,CASSIANSPYEQYF
TRBJ2-4,TRBV15,CATSRDWTGTAKNIQYF